This entry lists 28 T cell receptor beta chains sequenced from one sample in a study of T-cell reconstitution after alpha-beta-depleted transplantation in children. TCRbeta library preparation incorporated unique molecular identifiers. TCRdb re-analysed the PCR reads in MiXCR, keeping a single row per CDR3 protein. In the table there are a few hundred thousand distinct CDR3 sequences, roughly 17% of which are singletons. Source: PBMCs, mostly from graft donor cells, taken 360 days after TCRalphabeta/CD19-depleted stem cell transplant. The receptor source for this set is a boy under two years old who had a stem cell transplant for Wiskott-Aldrich syndrome, so the T cells may come from the graft donor.

This clonotype was seen a few times. This chain uses TRBV6-6 with TRBJ1-2, with a weak D call TRBD1 (6 bases). The CDR3 runs to 13 residues. The V gene lost 7 bases and the J gene lost 4 bases, with 13 bases spanning the gap. Looked up from germline, CDR1 is MNHNY and CDR2 is SVGAGI (reference sequence). The CDR3 DNA reads as TGTGCCAGCAACCCCGGGGGGCTCTATGGCTACACCTTC. Its protein is CASNPGGLYGYTF.

This rearrangement joins TRBV6-2 or TRBV6-3 to TRBJ2-7, with 10 bases that match TRBD2. The CDR3 totals 15 residues. V shed 1 base and J 0 bases; nucleotides not matched to a gene: 0. Looked up from germline, CDR1 is MNHEY and CDR2 is SVGEGT. CDR3 region: CASSYLAGGSYEQYF. The CDR3 bases are TGTGCCAGCAGTTACTTAGCGGGAGGCTCCTACGAGCAGTACTTC.

This clonotype was recorded a few times. This rearrangement joins TRBV11-2 to TRBJ2-1, with 7 bases aligning to TRBD2. The CDR3 runs to 15 residues. Germline values: CDR1 SGHAT, CDR2 FQNNGV. Unmatched junction bases numbered 4, after V lost 0 bases and J lost 5 bases. The CDR3 DNA reads TGTGCCAGCAGCTTAGACCTAGCGGTCCACAATGAGCAGTTCTTC. Translated, it gives CASSLDLAVHNEQFF.

The chain uses TRBV6-1 and TRBJ2-5; the D gene is possibly TRBD2 (7 bases). The V gene's germline CDR1 is MNHNS and CDR2 SASEGT. This CDR3 comprises 14 residues. The germline V and J ends were trimmed by 8 bases and 2 bases, with 15 bases remaining between them. Here the CDR3 reads CASAWGGPQETQYF. CDR3 nucleotides: TGTGCCAGCGCCTGGGGGGGGCCACAAGAGACCCAGTACTTC.

The table lists this clonotype with a few counts. As DNA, the CDR3 is TGCGCCAGCAGCTCCACTGATCGGCAGACCCAGTACTTC. Translated, it gives CASSSTDRQTQYF. The chain couples TRBV5-1 to TRBJ2-5, with D hard to call. Germline loops: CDR1 SGHRS, CDR2 YFSETQ. Trimming took off 3 bases at V and 6 bases at J, with 12 bases between the two ends. This CDR3 is 13 amino acids long.

This chain joins TRBV7-2 and TRBJ1-5; 7 bases are shared with TRBD1. Germline-derived CDR1 and CDR2 are SGHTA and FQGNSA. This CDR3 is built from 14 residues. The ends lost 1 base at V and 9 bases at J; junction bases unmatched: 6. CDR3: CASSLGGGQWPQHF. The CDR3 DNA sequence: TGTGCCAGCAGCTTAGGAGGGGGACAGTGGCCCCAGCATTTT.

V usage is TRBV30 and J usage is TRBJ2-7, with TRBD1 identical over 9 bases. V lost 0 bases, J lost 3 bases, and 6 bases stayed unmatched. Germline V lookup: CDR1 GTSNPN, CDR2 SVGIG (reference sequence). CDR3 length: 15 amino acids. CDR3 region: CAWSVGQGNFYEQYF. The CDR3 bases are TGTGCCTGGAGTGTGGGACAGGGTAATTTCTACGAGCAGTACTTC.

The chain joins TRBV18 to TRBJ2-7; 7 bases are a match to TRBD2. The CDR3 is made up of 15 amino acids. From germline, CDR1 is KGHSH and CDR2 LQKENI. J was trimmed by 3 bases and V by 1 base; bases with no gene match: 6. The CDR3 loop is CASSPRVSGIYEQYF. Here the CDR3 DNA reads TGTGCCAGCTCACCACGGGTGAGCGGGATCTACGAGCAGTACTTC. Full variable domain (outside the CDR3, taken from reference TRBV18 and TRBJ2-7): NAGVMQNPRHLVRRRGQEARLRCSPMKGHSHVYWYRQLPEEGLKFMVYLQKENIIDESGMPKERFSAEFPKEGPSILRIQQVVRGDSAAYFCASSPRVSGIYEQYFGPGTRLTVT.

This chain joins TRBV12-3 or TRBV12-4 and TRBJ2-7; 9 bases are a match to TRBD1. The V gene end was trimmed by 6 bases and the J gene end by 2 bases; junction bases not matched to a gene: 14. The CDR3 has 17 amino acids. CDR3 protein: CASRKSTGTGYTYEQYF. CDR3 nucleotide sequence: TGTGCCAGCAGAAAGTCAACCGGGACAGGGTATACCTACGAGCAGTACTTC.

This clonotype was detected a few times. The V gene is TRBV4-1, the J gene TRBJ2-2; possibly TRBD2 for D (5 bases). In germline, CDR1 is MGHRA, CDR2 YSYEKL. The CDR3 consists of 16 residues. V lost 0 bases and J lost 5, with 13 bases in between. DNA for the CDR3: TGCGCCAGCAGCCAAGAAGACTACCTTGGGACCGGGGAGCTGTTTTTT. It specifies CASSQEDYLGTGELFF.

This clonotype was observed a handful of times. The CDR3 region has the DNA TGTGCCAGCAGGCGAGGCCGGGGGGGAATCACAGATACGCAGTATTTT. This sequence encodes CASRRGRGGITDTQYF. The V and J genes are TRBV2 and TRBJ2-3; 8 bases are shared with TRBD2. The CDR3 has 16 amino acids. In germline, CDR1 is SNHLY, CDR2 FYNNEI. Losses at the gene ends were 6 bases for V and 2 bases for J; bases not matched to a gene: 10.

The chain recombines TRBV5-1 with TRBJ2-7, with 10 positions matching TRBD1. With 0 bases clipped from V and 6 bases from J, the junction kept 9 bases outside the gene matches. Per the germline V gene, CDR1 is SGHRS and CDR2 is YFSETQ. The CDR3 covers 16 residues. Here the CDR3 reads CASSLEGGQGSGEQYF. CDR3 nucleotide sequence: TGCGCCAGCAGCTTGGAGGGGGGACAGGGGTCGGGCGAGCAGTACTTC. Supplemented by reference TRBV5-1 and TRBJ2-7, the full variable domain reads KAGVTQTPRYLIKTRGQQVTLSCSPISGHRSVSWYQQTPGQGLQFLFEYFSETQRNKGNFPGRFSGRQFSNSRSEMNVSTLELGDSALYLCASSLEGGQGSGEQYFGPGTRLTVT.

J is TRBJ1-1 and V is TRBV4-3; D ambiguous. Germline V lookup: CDR1 LGHNA, CDR2 YSLEER. V lost 0 bases, J lost 4 bases, and 9 bases lay in between. The CDR3 consists of 14 residues. CDR3 bases: TGCGCCAGCAGCCAAGAAAACGGAGGCACTGAAGCTTTCTTT. Its translation: CASSQENGGTEAFF.

V is TRBV7-9 and J is TRBJ2-7, with TRBD1 matching over 7 bases. In germline, CDR1 is SEHNR, CDR2 FQNEAQ (reference sequence). CDR3 length equals 13 residues. Germline trimming cut 6 bases from V and 5 bases from J; bases unmatched to any gene: 7. CDR3 sequence: CASSTGVRDEQYF. The CDR3 bases are TGTGCCAGCAGTACAGGGGTTCGCGACGAGCAGTACTTC. The whole variable domain, filled in from reference TRBV7-9 and TRBJ2-7, reads DTGVSQNPRHKITKRGQNVTFRCDPISEHNRLYWYRQTLGQGPEFLTYFQNEAQLEKSRLLSDRFSAERPKGSFSTLEIQRTEQGDSAMYLCASSTGVRDEQYFGPGTRLTVT.

The V call is TRBV5-1, the J call TRBJ2-7; the match to TRBD2 covers 12 bases. Trimming removed 0 bases from V and 4 bases from J; junction bases left unmatched: 2. Germline V gives CDR1 SGHRS, CDR2 YFSETQ. The CDR3 runs to 15 residues. The CDR3 sequence is CASSLVLAGGYEQYF. The CDR3 nucleotides are TGCGCCAGCAGCTTGGTACTAGCGGGAGGATACGAGCAGTACTTC.

This clonotype occurred a few times. The chain couples TRBV20-1 to TRBJ2-3; the match to TRBD2 covers 10 bases. V shed 7 bases, J shed 3 bases, and the junction held 10 bases outside the gene matches. The CDR3 sequence is 15 residues long. Germline V gives CDR1 DFQATT, CDR2 SNEGSKA (reference sequence). The CDR3 nucleotides are TGCAGTGTTATGACCGGGACTAGCGTTACAGATACGCAGTATTTT. Protein product: CSVMTGTSVTDTQYF.

This clonotype showed up just a few times. This chain joins TRBV5-1 and TRBJ2-7; 8 bases match TRBD1. The CDR3 is made up of 15 amino acids. Germline V CDR1 and CDR2: SGHRS, YFSETQ. The V segment lost 1 base and the J segment 0 bases; nucleotides outside the gene matches: 3. CDR3 DNA sequence: TGCGCCAGCAGCTTGAAAGGACAGGGCTCCTACGAGCAGTACTTC. This translates into CASSLKGQGSYEQYF.

This clonotype showed up just a few times. V usage is TRBV20-1 and J usage is TRBJ2-6, with a weak D call TRBD1 (5 bases). CDR1 is DFQATT and CDR2 is SNEGSKA in the germline V gene (reference sequence). The CDR3 has 15 amino acids. V was trimmed by 4 bases and J by 0 bases, leaving 10 bases between them. The CDR3 DNA sequence: TGCAGTGCTATCGGAAGGGGCTCTGGGGCCAACGTCCTGACTTTC. Protein sequence: CSAIGRGSGANVLTF.

The chain couples TRBV18 to TRBJ2-5; D is unresolved. V lost 6 bases, J lost 5 bases, and 7 bases lay in between. The CDR3 covers 11 residues. CDR1 KGHSH and CDR2 LQKENI come from the germline V gene. The CDR3 loop is CASSKRETQYF. The CDR3, as DNA: TGTGCCAGCTCTAAGAGGGAGACCCAGTACTTC.

This clonotype was recorded many times. The chain combines TRBV29-1 with TRBJ2-5; tentatively, D is TRBD2 (5 bases). The CDR3 is 13 residues long. The germline CDR1 and CDR2 sequences are SQVTM and ANQGSEA. Trimming removed 7 bases at V and 3 bases at J, with 15 bases between. CDR3 in amino acids: CSAEGIVKETQYF. The DNA of the CDR3 is TGCAGCGCCGAGGGTATAGTAAAAGAGACCCAGTACTTC. Full variable domain (missing parts from reference TRBV29-1 and TRBJ2-5): SAVISQKPSRDICQRGTSLTIQCQVDSQVTMMFWYRQQPGQSLTLIATANQGSEATYESGFVIDKFPISRPNLTFSTLTVSNMSPEDSSIYLCSAEGIVKETQYFGPGTRLLVL.

J is TRBJ2-7 and V is TRBV6-1, with TRBD2 matching over 10 bases. The CDR3 runs 15 residues. CDR1 and CDR2 from the germline V gene are MNHNS and SASEGT. The V and J ends lost 6 bases and 2 bases, in that order; junction bases with no gene match: 7. The CDR3 loop reads CASSRGLAETYEQYF. As DNA, the CDR3 is TGTGCCAGCAGCCGCGGACTAGCGGAGACCTACGAGCAGTACTTC.

This clonotype was counted a few times. The V and J genes are TRBV6-2 or TRBV6-3 and TRBJ2-3, with 14 bases matching TRBD2. V gave up 2 bases and J gave up 8 bases; unmatched junction bases: 12. Germline assignment: CDR1 MNHEY and CDR2 SVGEGT. The CDR3 has 18 amino acids. The CDR3 DNA reads as TGTGCCAGCAGTTACCTCGCCTCGACTAGCGGGAGGGCCGTTACGCAGTATTTT. Translated, it gives CASSYLASTSGRAVTQYF.

The chain joins TRBV20-1 to TRBJ2-3, with 8 nucleotides matching TRBD2. The CDR3 is made up of 14 amino acids. Germline loops: CDR1 DFQATT, CDR2 SNEGSKA (reference sequence). V was clipped by 3 bases and J by 5 bases; unmatched bases: 7. CDR3 DNA: TGCAGTGCTAGTGGAGCGGGAGCGGTAGATACGCAGTATTTT. The encoded protein is CSASGAGAVDTQYF.

The rearrangement links TRBV6-1 to TRBJ2-5; D remains ambiguous. CDR1 is MNHNS, CDR2 SASEGT, per germline. The CDR3 contains 12 residues. Trimming took 3 bases from V and 7 from J, leaving 9 bases between them. The CDR3 is CASSDRRGTQYF. CDR3 nucleotide sequence: TGTGCCAGCAGTGATAGGCGCGGGACCCAGTACTTC.

J is TRBJ2-3 and V is TRBV15, with TRBD1 matching 9 bases. The trim removed 2 bases at V and 6 bases at J, leaving 3 bases unmatched. The CDR3 spans 14 residues. Germline assignment: CDR1 LNHNV and CDR2 YYDKDF (reference sequence). The CDR3 nucleotides are TGTGCCACCAGCAGATACAGGGGGCGGGATACGCAGTATTTT. It codes for CATSRYRGRDTQYF.

This clonotype was seen more than once but under ten times. This rearrangement joins TRBV7-6 to TRBJ2-7; D may be TRBD2 (6 bases). Trimming left V 0 bases short and J 3 bases short, with 15 bases between. Germline CDR1 and CDR2: SGHVS and FNYEAQ. This CDR3 has 16 residues. CDR3 region: CASSLAPGGKLYEQYF. The CDR3, as DNA: TGTGCCAGCAGCTTAGCTCCCGGAGGGAAGCTCTACGAGCAGTACTTC.

The chain recombines TRBV7-2 with TRBJ2-3, with TRBD1 identical over 7 bases. The CDR3 totals 15 residues. CDR1 and CDR2 from the germline V gene are SGHTA and FQGNSA. Unmatched junction bases numbered 6, after V lost 5 bases and J lost 1 base. The CDR3 DNA follows: TGTGCCAGCAGCATTCGACAGGGCGGCACAGATACGCAGTATTTT. Protein product: CASSIRQGGTDTQYF.

The rearrangement uses TRBV5-4 and TRBJ1-1; D not resolved. The V end lost 5 bases, the J end lost 5 bases, and 13 bases lay between the germline ends. Per germline, CDR1 SGHNT and CDR2 YYREEE (reference sequence). This CDR3 region has 13 residues. CDR3 residues: CASSSEARTEAFF. For the CDR3, the DNA is TGTGCCAGCAGTTCGGAGGCGCGGACTGAAGCTTTCTTT.